This record concerns one TCR beta chain sequence. Its antigen is unidentified. The data were obtained in a study of OX40 agonist ivuxolimab in advanced cancers. The wider study: The drug used for patients, ivuxolimab, was an agonistic anti-OX40 (CD134) antibody.

General study results and limits: Within 6 weeks, CD4+ and CD8+ blood T cells expanded clonally at 0.1 to 3.0 mg/kg.

Trimming left V 4 bases short and J 6 bases short, with 14 bases between. Germline values: CDR1 MNHNY, CDR2 SVGAGI (reference sequence). The CDR3 is 14 residues long. Produced via immunoSEQ multiplex PCR; TCRdb's table is partial and in-frame only. The table lists about 41,000 clones, almost 80% of them singletons. The sequenced sample was CD4+ or CD8+ T cells sorted from blood, obtained in a trial of the OX40 agonist ivuxolimab. This chain uses TRBV6-6 with TRBJ2-3, with D possibly being TRBD1 (6 bases). This TCR derives from an adult with an advanced solid tumor such as melanoma, head and neck, liver or kidney cancer. In nucleotides, the CDR3 is TGTGCCAGCAGTTTTTCAGGGGCGATTGATACGCAGTATTTT. This translates into CASSFSGAIDTQYF.